A single sample is the source of the 8 T cell receptor beta chains below, sequenced in a study of T cells expressing NK-cell markers. Using the 5' RACE reads, TCRdb records one entry per CDR3 protein without DNA. This sample's table has roughly 23,000 distinct CDR3 sequences. Material: blood T cells: a sorted CD56 or NKG2C T cell subset, CD4+ or CD8+ T cells, or bulk PBMC T cells (not recorded which). The receptor set was obtained from a man aged 18-75 years in good health.

CDR3 residues: CASSLGGTGNTGELFF. V gene TRBV7-2 combines with J gene TRBJ2-2; the D call of TRBD1 rests on TCRdb alone, since no DNA is present to check it. This CDR3 has 16 residues. CDR1 and CDR2 from the germline V gene are SGHTA and FQGNSA.

The chain combines TRBV7-8 with TRBJ2-7. Germline CDR1 is SGHVS and CDR2 is FQNEAQ. The CDR3 is made up of 12 amino acids. The CDR3 sequence is CASSLLLYEQYF.

This sequence joins TRBV6-1 and TRBJ1-1; TCRdb returns TRBD1, unconfirmable since there is no DNA. This CDR3 spans 13 amino acids. Germline V gene sequence: CDR1 MNHNS, CDR2 SASEGT. CDR3 region: CATTTGERAEAFF.

This chain connects TRBV6-5 to TRBJ2-1; the D call of TRBD1 rests on TCRdb alone, since no DNA is present to check it. There are 14 residues in the CDR3. CDR1 and CDR2 from the germline V gene are MNHEY and SVGAGI. CDR3: CASSYRDNYNEQFF.

This clonotype is deemed medium-sized (0.01 to 0.1%) by its frequency. The chain has TRBV4-3 and TRBJ2-3; TCRdb picks TRBD2, but there is no DNA to check that call. The V gene's germline CDR1 is LGHNA and CDR2 YSLEER. The length of the CDR3 is 19 residues. The CDR3 region is CASSQPNAHERGPGDTQYF.

The chain links TRBV28 to TRBJ1-5. The CDR3 runs 14 residues. Germline V gene lookup returns CDR1 MDHEN and CDR2 SYDVKM. This CDR3 reads CASSWITGHQPQHF.

This chain joins TRBV5-5 and TRBJ2-1. Germline CDR1 reads SGHKS; CDR2 reads YYEKEE (reference sequence). The CDR3 is 12 amino acids. CDR3 region: CASSSLAGEQFF.

This chain joins TRBV30 and TRBJ2-7; without DNA, the TCRdb call of TRBD1 cannot be checked. CDR1 is GTSNPN and CDR2 is SVGIG in the germline V gene (reference sequence). This CDR3 has 14 residues. CDR3 residues: CAWRGAAFKHEQYF.